These T cell receptor beta chains were read from a single sample in a study of cytomegalovirus exposure and HLA in healthy donors. Assay: immunoSEQ multiplex PCR; the TCRdb copy retains only in-frame clones and omits some. The sample includes under 150,000 clones, 65% to 90% of them seen just once. The sequencing sample was made of PBMCs. These TCRs come from a girl aged 2 to 10 in good health and CMV-seronegative. CDR3s include the opening cysteine and the closing phenylalanine or tryptophan. D genes are given only for firm matches. Size is stated for part of the rows, as once, few or many counts, or as a class when the clone is expanded.

size: NA
D: NA
J: TRBJ1-4
V: TRBV30
length: 15
DNA: TGTGCCTGGAGCGTTCCGGGGGGGACTAATGAAAAACTGTTTTTT
CDR3: CAWSVPGGTNEKLFF

size: few
D: TRBD1
J: TRBJ1-1
V: TRBV11-3
length: 13
DNA: TGTGCCAGCAGCGTACGACAGGGCGCTGAAGCTTTCTTT
CDR3: CASSVRQGAEAFF

size: NA
D: NA
J: TRBJ2-6
V: TRBV29-1
length: 16
DNA: TGCAGCGTTGTCGGACAGCGAAGTTCTGGGGCCAACGTCCTGACTTTC
CDR3: CSVVGQRSSGANVLTF

size: NA
D: TRBD2
J: TRBJ2-1
V: TRBV7-6
length: 17
DNA: TGTGCCAGCAGCTCCTTGGAGGGCGGGAGGTCCTACAATGAGCAGTTCTTC
CDR3: CASSSLEGGRSYNEQFF

size: NA
D: NA
J: TRBJ2-3
V: TRBV7-3
length: 15
DNA: TGTGCCAGCAGCTTAAGCGCTGTCAGGGGAGATACGCAGTATTTT
CDR3: CASSLSAVRGDTQYF

size: few
D: TRBD1
J: TRBJ2-5
V: TRBV5-8
length: 13
DNA: TGTGCCAGCAGCCGGGACAGGGATGAGACCCAGTACTTC
CDR3: CASSRDRDETQYF

size: NA
D: TRBD2
J: TRBJ2-1
V: TRBV4-2
length: 19
DNA: TGTGCCAGCAGCCAAGAGGCCACTAGCGGGAGGGTCTATAGCAATGAGCAGTTCTTC
CDR3: CASSQEATSGRVYSNEQFF

size: NA
D: TRBD2
J: TRBJ2-1
V: TRBV28
length: 16
DNA: TGTGCCAGCAGGGAAAATAGCGGGAGCTCCTACAATGAGCAGTTCTTC
CDR3: CASRENSGSSYNEQFF

size: NA
D: TRBD2
J: TRBJ2-1
V: TRBV4-1
length: 13
DNA: TGCGCCAGCAGCCAAGACCGGGGGGATGAGCAGTTCTTC
CDR3: CASSQDRGDEQFF

size: once
D: TRBD1
J: TRBJ2-1
V: TRBV6-6
length: 14
DNA: TGTGCCAGCAGTCAGACAGGGGACTACAATGAGCAGTTCTTC
CDR3: CASSQTGDYNEQFF

size: NA
D: NA
J: TRBJ2-7
V: TRBV13
length: 15
DNA: TGTGCCAGCAGCTTAGGTCCGGGAGACCACTACGAGCAGTACTTC
CDR3: CASSLGPGDHYEQYF

size: NA
D: NA
J: TRBJ2-3
V: TRBV21-1
length: 18
DNA: TGTGCCAGCAGCCCGGGACTAGCGGGAGAGGGTGGATTAGATACGCAGTATTTT
CDR3: CASSPGLAGEGGLDTQYF

size: NA
D: NA
J: TRBJ1-6
V: TRBV2
length: 14
DNA: TGTGCCAGCAACCCGGGGAACAGAAATTCACCCCTCCACTTT
CDR3: CASNPGNRNSPLHF

size: few
D: TRBD1
J: TRBJ1-4
V: TRBV13
length: 15
DNA: TGTGCCAGCAGCGACAGACAGGGGGCAGGGGAAAAACTGTTTTTT
CDR3: CASSDRQGAGEKLFF

size: NA
D: NA
J: TRBJ1-2
V: TRBV25-1
length: 13
DNA: TGTGCCAGCAGTCCTCCAGGGAACTATGGCTACCCCTTC
CDR3: CASSPPGNYGYPF

size: NA
D: NA
J: TRBJ1-5
V: TRBV6-1
length: 15
DNA: TGTGCCAGCAGTGATATGCGCAAAACGGGTCAGCCCCAGCATTTT
CDR3: CASSDMRKTGQPQHF

size: once
D: NA
J: TRBJ1-6
V: TRBV27
length: 13
DNA: TGTGCCAGCAGTAAACAGGAAATAGGACCCCTCCACTTT
CDR3: CASSKQEIGPLHF

size: once
D: NA
J: TRBJ1-2
V: TRBV6-5
length: 14
DNA: TGTGCCAGCACCAGGGGTAGTCAAAACTATGGCTACACCTTC
CDR3: CASTRGSQNYGYTF

size: NA
D: TRBD2
J: TRBJ2-5
V: TRBV7-3
length: 17
DNA: TGTGCCAGCAGCTTAACGCGGACTAGCTGGATCGAAGAGACCCAGTACTTC
CDR3: CASSLTRTSWIEETQYF

size: NA
D: TRBD1
J: TRBJ1-5
V: TRBV4-1
length: 19
DNA: TGCGCCAGCAGCCATGTCCCGGGACAGGGCACGGTTGGAAATCAGCCCCAGCATTTT
CDR3: CASSHVPGQGTVGNQPQHF

size: NA
D: TRBD2
J: TRBJ2-3
V: TRBV4-2
length: 19
DNA: TGTGCCAGCAGTATTTCAGGACTAGCGGGAGATGGGGCGGGCGATACGCAGTATTTT
CDR3: CASSISGLAGDGAGDTQYF

size: NA
D: TRBD1
J: TRBJ2-6
V: TRBV6-5
length: 14
DNA: TGTGCCAGCAGGACAGGGGCTGGGGCCAACGTCCTGACTTTC
CDR3: CASRTGAGANVLTF

size: NA
D: NA
J: TRBJ1-1
V: TRBV10-1
length: 12
DNA: TGCGCCAGCAGTTACGGGGACACTGAAGCTTTCTTT
CDR3: CASSYGDTEAFF

size: NA
D: TRBD1
J: TRBJ2-7
V: TRBV7-2
length: 17
DNA: TGTGCCAGCAGCTCCCGGATTGGACAGGGGAATTCCTACGAGCAGTACTTC
CDR3: CASSSRIGQGNSYEQYF

size: NA
D: NA
J: TRBJ1-6
V: TRBV6-1
length: 13
DNA: TGTGCCAGCAGTGAAGCAGGGGTATCACCCCTCCACTTT
CDR3: CASSEAGVSPLHF

size: NA
D: NA
J: TRBJ1-1
V: TRBV27
length: 13
DNA: TGTGCCAGCAGCTCCCCCAGGGGCACTGAAGCTTTCTTT
CDR3: CASSSPRGTEAFF

size: NA
D: TRBD1
J: TRBJ2-1
V: TRBV6-1
length: 13
DNA: TGTGCCAGCAGGGGACAGGGGTTCAATGAGCAGTTCTTC
CDR3: CASRGQGFNEQFF

size: NA
D: NA
J: TRBJ2-6
V: TRBV25-1
length: 18
DNA: TGTGCCAGCAGTGAATACGGCGGGGGCGACTCTGGGGCCAACGTCCTGACTTTC
CDR3: CASSEYGGGDSGANVLTF

size: NA
D: NA
J: TRBJ1-2
V: TRBV9
length: 13
DNA: TGTGCCAGCAGCGCGGGGACATACTATGGCTACACCTTC
CDR3: CASSAGTYYGYTF

size: NA
D: TRBD2
J: TRBJ2-7
V: TRBV2
length: 12
DNA: TGTGCCAGCAAAGGACTAGCGTACGAGCAGTACTTC
CDR3: CASKGLAYEQYF

size: NA
D: NA
J: TRBJ2-1
V: TRBV27
length: 17
DNA: TGTGCCAGCAGTTCACAGGGAAGGGAAAGCTCCTACAATGAGCAGTTCTTC
CDR3: CASSSQGRESSYNEQFF

size: NA
D: NA
J: TRBJ2-7
V: TRBV4-1
length: 13
DNA: TGCGCCAGCAGCCAAGCCGGAGTATACGAGCAGTACTTC
CDR3: CASSQAGVYEQYF

size: NA
D: NA
J: TRBJ1-2
V: TRBV30
length: 15
DNA: TGTGCCTGGAGTGGACCCAGGGAGGGGAGCTATGGCTACACCTTC
CDR3: CAWSGPREGSYGYTF

size: NA
D: NA
J: TRBJ1-2
V: TRBV7-9
length: 12
DNA: TGTGCCAGCAGTCCCGAGGTCGATGGCTACACCTTC
CDR3: CASSPEVDGYTF

size: NA
D: NA
J: TRBJ2-3
V: TRBV5-4
length: 13
DNA: TGTGCCAGCAGCTTGGCGGGGTCAGATACGCAGTATTTT
CDR3: CASSLAGSDTQYF

size: NA
D: TRBD2
J: TRBJ2-1
V: TRBV9
length: 14
DNA: TGTGCCAGCAGTAAGCGGGGGGGAAACAATGAGCAGTTCTTC
CDR3: CASSKRGGNNEQFF

size: NA
D: NA
J: TRBJ1-5
V: TRBV7-8
length: 16
DNA: TGTGCCAGCAGCGCTCGTTCCGGTACGAGCAATCAGCCCCAGCATTTT
CDR3: CASSARSGTSNQPQHF

size: NA
D: TRBD1
J: TRBJ1-2
V: TRBV28
length: 14
DNA: TGTGCCAGCAGCCTTCTACAGGGGGCACATGGCTACACCTTC
CDR3: CASSLLQGAHGYTF

size: NA
D: TRBD2
J: TRBJ2-7
V: TRBV6-9
length: 20
DNA: TGTGCCAGCAGTTGCTCCTTCGCGGGGACTAGCGGGGGGTCCACCTACGAGCAGTACTTC
CDR3: CASSCSFAGTSGGSTYEQYF

size: NA
D: TRBD1
J: TRBJ2-7
V: TRBV9
length: 14
DNA: TGTGCCAGCAGCGCCCGGGACAGGGGATACGAGCAGTACTTC
CDR3: CASSARDRGYEQYF

size: few
D: TRBD1
J: TRBJ2-4
V: TRBV28
length: 15
DNA: TGTGCCAGTTCCCGGACAGGGGGGCCCGGGAACATTCAGTACTTC
CDR3: CASSRTGGPGNIQYF

size: NA
D: TRBD1
J: TRBJ2-1
V: TRBV5-1
length: 15
DNA: TGCGCCAGCCAAACCGGGACAGGCAAGTACAATGAGCAGTTCTTC
CDR3: CASQTGTGKYNEQFF

size: few
D: TRBD1
J: TRBJ1-4
V: TRBV4-2
length: 17
DNA: TGTGCCAGCAGCCAAGTATTCCAGACAGGGACGGGTGAAAAACTGTTTTTT
CDR3: CASSQVFQTGTGEKLFF

size: few
D: NA
J: TRBJ1-4
V: TRBV4-1
length: 18
DNA: TGCGCCAGCAGCCAAGATCTAGGCTCTTCTGCAACTAATGAAAAACTGTTTTTT
CDR3: CASSQDLGSSATNEKLFF

size: NA
D: NA
J: TRBJ2-5
V: TRBV7-9
length: 15
DNA: TGTGCCAGCAGCTTATTGTTTCCACTACAAGAGACCCAGTACTTC
CDR3: CASSLLFPLQETQYF

size: few
D: NA
J: TRBJ2-5
V: TRBV15
length: 15
DNA: TGTGCCACCAGCAGTACAGGGTCCAAGGGGGAGACCCAGTACTTC
CDR3: CATSSTGSKGETQYF

size: NA
D: NA
J: TRBJ1-5
V: TRBV6-5
length: 15
DNA: TGTGCCAGCAGCCTCGACAGTAGAGTCAATCAGCCCCAGCATTTT
CDR3: CASSLDSRVNQPQHF

size: once
D: NA
J: TRBJ2-7
V: TRBV4-2
length: 14
DNA: TGTGCCAGCAGCCAATACCAGGAATCTTACGAGCAGTACTTC
CDR3: CASSQYQESYEQYF

size: NA
D: TRBD2
J: TRBJ2-3
V: TRBV4-2
length: 17
DNA: TGTGCCAGCAGCCTTCCCGGGGGGACTAGCGGCACAGATACGCAGTATTTT
CDR3: CASSLPGGTSGTDTQYF

size: NA
D: TRBD2
J: TRBJ2-1
V: TRBV27
length: 15
DNA: TGTGCCAGCAGGATAGCGGGAGGGTTCTACAATGAGCAGTTCTTC
CDR3: CASRIAGGFYNEQFF

size: NA
D: NA
J: TRBJ2-7
V: TRBV4-1
length: 14
DNA: TGCGCCAGCAGCGAAAGCACATCCAGGGACGAGCAGTACTTC
CDR3: CASSESTSRDEQYF

size: NA
D: NA
J: TRBJ1-5
V: TRBV7-9
length: 16
DNA: TGTGCCAGCAGCGCCATAGGGGGACCGGACGGACAGCCCCAGCATTTT
CDR3: CASSAIGGPDGQPQHF

size: NA
D: NA
J: TRBJ2-7
V: TRBV27
length: 14
DNA: TGTGCCAGCAGGAATATGAAGGGACTGCACGAGCAGTACTTC
CDR3: CASRNMKGLHEQYF

size: NA
D: NA
J: TRBJ2-3
V: TRBV11-2
length: 14
DNA: TGTGCCAGCAGCTTTGGGCCCGTTTATCTTCCTACGTATTTT
CDR3: CASSFGPVYLPTYF